This is a list of T cell receptor beta chains from one sample in a study of blood T cell repertoires in COVID-19. The table came from immunoSEQ multiplex PCR; TCRdb's copy has only in-frame clones and leaves some out. The sample has hundreds of thousands of clones; under 90% are singletons. Sample: peripheral blood. Receptors were obtained from a woman between 40 and 55 years old with active or convalescent COVID-19. CDR3s include the opening cysteine and the closing phenylalanine or tryptophan. The D gene is left open where the match is weak. Size is omitted from some rows. Given values are once, few, many or a class for expanded clones.

j_gene | d_gene | v_gene | abundance | CDR3aa | CDR3nt
TRBJ1-1 | TRBD1 | TRBV10-3 | - | CAISPDRDGTEAFF | TGTGCCATCAGCCCGGACAGGGATGGCACTGAAGCTTTCTTT
TRBJ2-4 | TRBD1 | TRBV19 | once | CASSTHVGQGAKNIQYF | TGTGCCAGTAGCACTCACGTTGGACAGGGGGCCAAAAACATTCAGTACTTC
TRBJ1-2 | - | TRBV11-3 | - | CASSLKDLDGYTF | TGTGCCAGCAGCTTAAAGGACTTGGATGGCTACACCTTC
TRBJ1-2 | - | TRBV19 | - | CASSIIGTHSYGYTF | TGTGCCAGTAGTATAATCGGGACTCACTCCTATGGCTACACCTTC
TRBJ1-5 | - | TRBV27 | - | CASSVQGSNQPQHF | TGTGCCAGCAGTGTACAGGGAAGCAATCAGCCCCAGCATTTT
TRBJ1-5 | - | TRBV6-6 | - | CASQVGNQPQHF | TGTGCCAGTCAAGTCGGTAATCAGCCCCAGCATTTT
TRBJ1-3 | - | TRBV24-1 | - | CATSSGTGNTIYF | TGTGCCACCTCCTCCGGTACTGGAAACACCATATATTTT
TRBJ1-6 | - | TRBV18 | - | CASSSIQGGLDSPLHF | TGTGCCAGCTCATCCATTCAGGGTGGCTTGGATTCACCCCTCCACTTT
TRBJ1-1 | - | TRBV20-1 | few | CSASEEAGSNTEAFF | TGCAGTGCTAGTGAGGAGGCAGGATCGAACACTGAAGCTTTCTTT
TRBJ1-1 | - | TRBV6-5 | - | CASQLRYAGQRIF | TGTGCCAGCCAGTTAAGGTACGCTGGACAGCGGATCTTT
TRBJ1-1 | - | TRBV3-1/TRBV3-2 | - | CASSQVTGNTEAFF | TGTGCCAGCAGCCAAGTTACGGGGAACACTGAAGCTTTCTTT
TRBJ1-2 | - | TRBV5-4 | - | CASSLTRETNYGYTF | TGTGCCAGCAGCTTAACCCGGGAAACTAACTATGGCTACACCTTC
TRBJ1-1 | - | TRBV19 | - | CAASRGFTEAFF | TGTGCCGCATCTCGGGGATTTACTGAAGCTTTCTTT
TRBJ1-2 | TRBD1 | TRBV9 | - | CASSPMGQVDGYTF | TGTGCCAGCAGCCCAATGGGACAGGTTGATGGCTACACCTTC
TRBJ2-2 | TRBD2 | TRBV5-5 | - | CASSMTSGSAGELFF | TGTGCCAGCAGCATGACTAGCGGGAGTGCCGGGGAGCTGTTTTTT
TRBJ2-3 | TRBD2 | TRBV6-2/TRBV6-3 | - | CASSYGMGGDTQYF | TGTGCCAGCAGTTACGGGATGGGGGGGGATACGCAGTATTTT
TRBJ1-1 | TRBD1 | TRBV5-1 | - | CASSLRGGGHTEAFF | TGCGCCAGCAGCTTGAGAGGGGGCGGACACACTGAAGCTTTCTTT
TRBJ2-7 | - | TRBV24-1 | - | CATSDLGEYEQYF | TGTGCCACCAGTGATTTAGGAGAATACGAGCAGTACTTC
TRBJ1-1 | TRBD1 | TRBV7-9 | - | CASSLWIGTGFDDEAFF | TGTGCCAGCAGCTTATGGATAGGGACAGGATTCGATGATGAAGCTTTCTTT
TRBJ2-1 | TRBD2 | TRBV9 | - | CASSSWEREGKNEQFF | TGTGCCAGCAGCTCATGGGAGCGGGAGGGTAAAAATGAGCAGTTCTTC
TRBJ1-1 | - | TRBV10-3 | - | CAMVAELNTEAFF | TGTGCCATGGTCGCAGAATTGAACACTGAAGCTTTCTTT
TRBJ2-7 | TRBD1 | TRBV11-1 | - | CASSSKRQGVYEQYF | TGTGCCAGCAGCTCCAAAAGACAGGGGGTCTACGAGCAGTACTTC
TRBJ2-2 | TRBD1 | TRBV9 | - | CASSVEYRGQGRTGELFF | TGTGCCAGCAGCGTAGAATATCGTGGACAGGGCCGCACCGGGGAGCTGTTTTTT
TRBJ2-1 | TRBD2 | TRBV5-4 | - | CASSTKWAGVLNEQFF | TGTGCCAGCAGCACTAAGTGGGCGGGGGTACTTAATGAGCAGTTCTTC
TRBJ2-3 | - | TRBV10-3 | - | CAISESTRETDTQYF | TGTGCCATCAGTGAGTCGACCAGGGAAACAGATACGCAGTATTTT
TRBJ2-7 | TRBD1 | TRBV10-1 | - | CASSESTGGYEQYF | TGCGCCAGCAGTGAGTCGACAGGGGGCTACGAGCAGTACTTC
TRBJ1-2 | - | TRBV4-2 | - | CASSQEHHSYGYTF | TGTGCCAGCAGCCAAGAACACCATTCCTATGGCTACACCTTC
TRBJ2-5 | TRBD2 | TRBV30 | once | CAWSVGETSGETQYF | TGTGCCTGGAGTGTAGGAGAGACTAGCGGGGAGACCCAGTACTTC
TRBJ2-1 | - | TRBV29-1 | - | CSVEPYTKNEQFF | TGCAGCGTTGAACCGTACACTAAAAATGAGCAGTTCTTC
TRBJ1-1 | - | TRBV28 | - | CASSIGGAGNTEAFF | TGTGCCAGCAGCATTGGGGGGGCTGGGAACACTGAAGCTTTCTTT
TRBJ2-2 | - | TRBV27 | - | CASSLGPPLTGELFF | TGTGCCAGCAGTTTGGGCCCACCGCTCACCGGGGAGCTGTTTTTT
TRBJ2-3 | - | TRBV9 | - | CASSPETGFTDTQYF | TGTGCCAGCAGCCCCGAGACGGGGTTCACAGATACGCAGTATTTT
TRBJ2-3 | - | TRBV7-9 | once | CASSLRARNTDTQYF | TGTGCCAGCAGCTTGAGGGCCCGAAACACAGATACGCAGTATTTT
TRBJ1-2 | TRBD1 | TRBV6-5 | - | CASKDRGGYGYTF | TGTGCCAGCAAAGACAGGGGCGGCTATGGCTACACCTTC
TRBJ1-2 | TRBD1 | TRBV24-1 | - | CATSEPGQGSYGYTF | TGTGCCACCAGTGAGCCGGGACAGGGTTCTTATGGCTACACCTTC
TRBJ2-3 | - | TRBV10-1 | - | CASAGQTTDTQYF | TGCGCCAGCGCCGGACAGACCACAGATACGCAGTATTTT
TRBJ1-1 | - | TRBV30 | - | CAWSFGVGTEAFF | TGTGCCTGGAGTTTCGGGGTTGGGACTGAAGCTTTCTTT
TRBJ2-5 | TRBD2 | TRBV5-4 | - | CASSSAGTSGPQETQYF | TGTGCCAGCAGCTCGGCTGGGACTAGCGGGCCTCAAGAGACCCAGTACTTC
TRBJ1-4 | TRBD1 | TRBV7-9 | - | CASSYYRGRIEKLFF | TGTGCCAGCAGCTACTACAGGGGGCGGATTGAAAAACTGTTTTTT
TRBJ1-6 | TRBD1 | TRBV30 | - | CAWSVRQGASPLHF | TGTGCCTGGAGTGTTCGACAGGGGGCTTCACCCCTCCACTTT
TRBJ2-1 | TRBD2 | TRBV19 | - | CASNLRGGSYNEQFF | TGTGCCAGTAATCTGAGGGGAGGGTCCTACAATGAGCAGTTCTTC
TRBJ1-3 | - | TRBV10-3 | - | CAISEAGVSGNTIYF | TGTGCCATCAGTGAAGCAGGGGTTAGTGGAAACACCATATATTTT
TRBJ2-7 | - | TRBV2 | - | CASSVPGDTYEQYF | TGTGCCAGCAGTGTTCCCGGGGATACCTACGAGCAGTACTTC
TRBJ1-4 | TRBD1 | TRBV19 | - | CASSMDTGGGKLFF | TGTGCCAGTAGTATGGATACAGGGGGTGGGAAACTGTTTTTT
TRBJ1-1 | TRBD1 | TRBV5-4 | once | CASSLGGQLMNTEAFF | TGTGCCAGCAGCTTGGGGGGACAGCTCATGAACACTGAAGCTTTCTTT
TRBJ1-4 | TRBD1 | TRBV27 | few | CASSSGGFGEKLFF | TGTGCCAGCAGTTCAGGGGGTTTTGGGGAAAAACTGTTTTTT
TRBJ2-5 | TRBD1 | TRBV11-2 | - | CASSLGTGRLETQYF | TGTGCCAGCAGCCTCGGGACAGGGAGGTTGGAGACCCAGTACTTC
TRBJ2-3 | - | TRBV7-2 | once | CASSLQGLDTQYF | TGTGCCAGCAGCTTACAGGGGTTAGATACGCAGTATTTT
TRBJ2-6 | TRBD1 | TRBV30 | - | CAWSTGAGANVLTF | TGTGCCTGGAGTACAGGGGCTGGGGCCAACGTCCTGACTTTC
TRBJ2-4 | TRBD1 | TRBV2 | - | CASSGTTGGKNIQYF | TGTGCCAGCAGTGGGACGACAGGGGGCAAAAACATTCAGTACTTC